This entry is about one T cell receptor (beta chain). Using its own MiXCR run on the RT-PCR reads, TCRdb lists one record per CDR3 protein. The table records under 200,000 distinct CDR3 sequences, about 32% of them present only once. This sample was included in a study of patients and donors after allogeneic stem cell transplantation. V lost 0 bases and J lost 1, with 10 bases in between. The germline CDR1 and CDR2 sequences are SGHRS and YFSETQ. The CDR3 is 15 residues long. Sequences were obtained from blood, either unsorted or a sorted T cell fraction (not recorded which). The origin of this receptor is a human donor who was either an allogeneic HSCT recipient or a stem cell or donor lymphocyte infusion donor (not recorded which). It is not recorded whose cells these are; they may come from a transplant donor. The chain combines TRBV5-1 with TRBJ1-2; D unclear. CDR3 protein: CASSLVGSYNYGYTF. The CDR3 DNA follows: TGCGCCAGCAGCTTGGTGGGCAGTTATAACTATGGCTACACCTTC. Together with reference TRBV5-1 and TRBJ1-2, the CDR3 gives the full variable domain: KAGVTQTPRYLIKTRGQQVTLSCSPISGHRSVSWYQQTPGQGLQFLFEYFSETQRNKGNFPGRFSGRQFSNSRSEMNVSTLELGDSALYLCASSLVGSYNYGYTFGSGTRLTVV.